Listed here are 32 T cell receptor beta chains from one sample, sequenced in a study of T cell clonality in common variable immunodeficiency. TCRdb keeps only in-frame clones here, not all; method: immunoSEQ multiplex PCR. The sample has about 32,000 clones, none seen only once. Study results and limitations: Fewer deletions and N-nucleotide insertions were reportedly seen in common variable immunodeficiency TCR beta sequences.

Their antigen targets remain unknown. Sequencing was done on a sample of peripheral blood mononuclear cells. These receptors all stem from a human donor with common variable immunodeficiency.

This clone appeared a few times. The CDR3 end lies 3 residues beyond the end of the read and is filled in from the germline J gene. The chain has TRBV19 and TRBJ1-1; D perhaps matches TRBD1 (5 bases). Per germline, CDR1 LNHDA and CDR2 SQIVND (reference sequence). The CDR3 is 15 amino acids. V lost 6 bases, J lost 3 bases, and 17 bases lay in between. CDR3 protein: CASRDITMEDTEAFF. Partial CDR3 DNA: TGTGCCAGTAGGGACATTACAATGGAGGACACTGAA.

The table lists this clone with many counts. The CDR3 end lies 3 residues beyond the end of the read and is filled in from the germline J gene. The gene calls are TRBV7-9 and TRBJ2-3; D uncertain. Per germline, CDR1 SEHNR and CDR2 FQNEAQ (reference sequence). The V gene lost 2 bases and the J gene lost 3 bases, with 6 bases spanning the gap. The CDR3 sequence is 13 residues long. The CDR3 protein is CASSLWQTDTQYF. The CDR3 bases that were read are TGTGCCAGCAGCTTATGGCAAACAGATACG.

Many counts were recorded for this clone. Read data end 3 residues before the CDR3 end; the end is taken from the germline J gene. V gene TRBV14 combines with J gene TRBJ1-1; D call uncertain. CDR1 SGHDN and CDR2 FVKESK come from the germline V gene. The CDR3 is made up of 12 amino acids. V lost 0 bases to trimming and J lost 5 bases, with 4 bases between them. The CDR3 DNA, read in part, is TGTGCCAGCAGCCAAGAGCGGACTGAA. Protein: CASSQERTE. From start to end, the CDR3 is CASSQERTEAFF. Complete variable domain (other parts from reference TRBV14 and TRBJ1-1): EAGVTQFPSHSVIEKGQTVTLRCDPISGHDNLYWYRRVMGKEIKFLLHFVKESKQDESGMPNNRFLAERTGGTYSTLKVQPAELEDSGVYFCASSQERTEAFFGQGTRLTVV.

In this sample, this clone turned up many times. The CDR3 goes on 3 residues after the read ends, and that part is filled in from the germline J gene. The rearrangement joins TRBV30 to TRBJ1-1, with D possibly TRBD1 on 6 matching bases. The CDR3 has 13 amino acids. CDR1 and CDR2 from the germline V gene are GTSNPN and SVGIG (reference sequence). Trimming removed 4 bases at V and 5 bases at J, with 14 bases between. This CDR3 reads CAWIWGLGTEAFF. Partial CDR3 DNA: TGTGCCTGGATATGGGGGCTGGGGACTGAA. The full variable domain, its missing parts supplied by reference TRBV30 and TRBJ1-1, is SQTIHQWPATLVQPVGSPLSLECTVEGTSNPNLYWYRQAAGRGLQLLFYSVGIGQISSEVPQNLSASRPQDRQFILSSKKLLLSDSGFYLCAWIWGLGTEAFFGQGTRLTVV.

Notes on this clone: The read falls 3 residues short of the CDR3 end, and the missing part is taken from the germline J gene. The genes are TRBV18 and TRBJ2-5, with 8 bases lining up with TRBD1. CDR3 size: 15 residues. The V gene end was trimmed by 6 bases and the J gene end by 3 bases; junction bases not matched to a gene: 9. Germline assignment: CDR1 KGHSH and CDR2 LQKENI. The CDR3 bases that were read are TGTGCCAGCTCCCAGACGGACAGGGTGAAAGAGACC. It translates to CASSQTDRVKET. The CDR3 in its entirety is CASSQTDRVKETQYF. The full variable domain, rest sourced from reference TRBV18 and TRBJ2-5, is NAGVMQNPRHLVRRRGQEARLRCSPMKGHSHVYWYRQLPEEGLKFMVYLQKENIIDESGMPKERFSAEFPKEGPSILRIQQVVRGDSAAYFCASSQTDRVKETQYFGPGTRLLVL.

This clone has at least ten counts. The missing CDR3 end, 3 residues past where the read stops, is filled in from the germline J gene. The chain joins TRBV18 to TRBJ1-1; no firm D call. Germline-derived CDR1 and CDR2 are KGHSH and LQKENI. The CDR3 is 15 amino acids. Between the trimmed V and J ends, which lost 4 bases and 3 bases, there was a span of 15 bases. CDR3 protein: CASSRSRARDTEAFF. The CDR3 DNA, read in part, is TGTGCCAGCTCACGTAGCCGGGCGCGGGACACTGAA.

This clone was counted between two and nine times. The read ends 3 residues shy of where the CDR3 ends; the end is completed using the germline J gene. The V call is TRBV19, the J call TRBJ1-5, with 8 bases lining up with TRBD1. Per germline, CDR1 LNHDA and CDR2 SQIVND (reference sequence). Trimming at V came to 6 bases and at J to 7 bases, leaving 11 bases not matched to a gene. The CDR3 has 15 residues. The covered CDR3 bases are TGTGCCAGTAGAAGTTTGGACAGGGCAGACCAGCCC. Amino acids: CASRSLDRADQP. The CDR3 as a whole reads CASRSLDRADQPQHF.

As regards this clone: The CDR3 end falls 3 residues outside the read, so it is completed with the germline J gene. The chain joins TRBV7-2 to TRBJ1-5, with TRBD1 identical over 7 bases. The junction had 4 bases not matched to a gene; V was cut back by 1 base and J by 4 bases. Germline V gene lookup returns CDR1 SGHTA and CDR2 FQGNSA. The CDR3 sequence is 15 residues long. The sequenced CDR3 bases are TGTGCCAGCAGCTTAGTCGGGACAGAGAATCAGCCC. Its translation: CASSLVGTENQP. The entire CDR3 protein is CASSLVGTENQPQHF.

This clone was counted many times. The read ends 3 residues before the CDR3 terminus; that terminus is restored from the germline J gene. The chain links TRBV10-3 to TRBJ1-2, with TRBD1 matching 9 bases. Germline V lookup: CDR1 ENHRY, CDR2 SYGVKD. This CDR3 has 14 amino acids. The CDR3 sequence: CAISESGTGSGYTF. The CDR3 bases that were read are TGTGCCATCAGTGAGTCTGGGACAGGGAGCGGC.

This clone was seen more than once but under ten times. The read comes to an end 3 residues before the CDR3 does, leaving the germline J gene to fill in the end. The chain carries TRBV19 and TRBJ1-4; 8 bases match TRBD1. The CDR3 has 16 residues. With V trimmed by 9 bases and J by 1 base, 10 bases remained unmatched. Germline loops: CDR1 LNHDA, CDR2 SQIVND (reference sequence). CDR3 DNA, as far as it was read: TGTGCCAGCTACCCCAGGGGGCATCAAACTAATGAAAAA. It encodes CASYPRGHQTNEK. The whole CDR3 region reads CASYPRGHQTNEKLFF.

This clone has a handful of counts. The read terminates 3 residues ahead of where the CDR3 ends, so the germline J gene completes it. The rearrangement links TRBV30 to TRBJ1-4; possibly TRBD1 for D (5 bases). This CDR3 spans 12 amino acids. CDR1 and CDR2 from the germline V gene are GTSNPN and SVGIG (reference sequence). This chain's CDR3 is CAWRGLAIELFF. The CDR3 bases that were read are TGTGCCTGGAGGGGACTGGCGATAGAA.

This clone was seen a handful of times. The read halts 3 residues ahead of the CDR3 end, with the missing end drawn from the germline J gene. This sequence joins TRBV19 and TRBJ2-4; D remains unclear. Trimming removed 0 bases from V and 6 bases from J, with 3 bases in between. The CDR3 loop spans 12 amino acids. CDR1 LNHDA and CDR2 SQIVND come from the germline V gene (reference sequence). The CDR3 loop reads CASSIEGNIQYF. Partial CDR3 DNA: TGTGCCAGTAGTATAGAAGGAAACATT.

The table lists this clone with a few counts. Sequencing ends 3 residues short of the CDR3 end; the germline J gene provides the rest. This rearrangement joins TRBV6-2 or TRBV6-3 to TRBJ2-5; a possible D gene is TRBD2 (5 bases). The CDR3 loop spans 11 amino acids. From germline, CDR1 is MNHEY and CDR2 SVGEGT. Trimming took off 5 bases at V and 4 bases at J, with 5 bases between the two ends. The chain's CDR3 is CASSLAETQYF. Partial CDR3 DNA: TGTGCCAGCAGTCTAGCAGAGACC.

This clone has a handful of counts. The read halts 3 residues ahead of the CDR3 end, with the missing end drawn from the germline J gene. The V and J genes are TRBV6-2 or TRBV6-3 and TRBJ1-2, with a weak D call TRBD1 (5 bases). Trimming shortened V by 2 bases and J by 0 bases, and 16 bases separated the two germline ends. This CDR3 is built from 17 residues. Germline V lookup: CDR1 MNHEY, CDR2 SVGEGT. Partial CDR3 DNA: TGTGCCAGCAGTTACGCCGGGCCAGGGTGGTCTAACTATGGC. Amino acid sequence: CASSYAGPGWSNYG. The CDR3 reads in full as CASSYAGPGWSNYGYTF.

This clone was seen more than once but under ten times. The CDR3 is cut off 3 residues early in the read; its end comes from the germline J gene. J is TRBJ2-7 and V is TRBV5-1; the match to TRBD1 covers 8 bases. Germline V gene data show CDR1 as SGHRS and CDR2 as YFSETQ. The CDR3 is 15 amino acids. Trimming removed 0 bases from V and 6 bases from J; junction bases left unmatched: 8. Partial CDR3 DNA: TGCGCCAGCAGCTTGGAATCGGCAGGGGGCGCCGAG. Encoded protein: CASSLESAGGAE. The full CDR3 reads CASSLESAGGAEQYF.

CDR3 protein: CASSATARMNTEAFF. The part of the CDR3 DNA that was read is TGTGCCAGCAGTGCGACAGCAAGGATGAACACTGAA. The V and J genes are TRBV6-1 and TRBJ1-1, with D perhaps matching TRBD1 (5 bases). The missing CDR3 end, 3 residues past where the read stops, is filled in from the germline J gene. The V gene lost 4 bases and the J gene lost 0 bases, with 12 bases spanning the gap. The germline V gene encodes CDR1 MNHNS and CDR2 SASEGT. This CDR3 has 15 amino acids.

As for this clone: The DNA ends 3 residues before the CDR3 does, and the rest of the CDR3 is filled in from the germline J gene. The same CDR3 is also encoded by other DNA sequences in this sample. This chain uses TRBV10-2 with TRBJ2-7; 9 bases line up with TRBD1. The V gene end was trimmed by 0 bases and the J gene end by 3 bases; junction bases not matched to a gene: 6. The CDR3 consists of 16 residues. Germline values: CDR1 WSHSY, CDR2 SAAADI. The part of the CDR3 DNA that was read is TGCGCCAGCAGTGAGTCGAGGGGACAGGGCGGCTACGAG. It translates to CASSESRGQGGYE. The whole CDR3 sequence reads CASSESRGQGGYEQYF.

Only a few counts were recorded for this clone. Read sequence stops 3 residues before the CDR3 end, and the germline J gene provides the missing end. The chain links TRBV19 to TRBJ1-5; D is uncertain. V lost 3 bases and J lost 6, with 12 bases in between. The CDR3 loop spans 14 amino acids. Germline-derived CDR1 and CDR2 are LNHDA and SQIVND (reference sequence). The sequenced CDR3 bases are TGTGCCAGTAGTATGTCTGGCGGCGGTCAGCCC. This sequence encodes CASSMSGGGQP. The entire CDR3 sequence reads CASSMSGGGQPQHF.

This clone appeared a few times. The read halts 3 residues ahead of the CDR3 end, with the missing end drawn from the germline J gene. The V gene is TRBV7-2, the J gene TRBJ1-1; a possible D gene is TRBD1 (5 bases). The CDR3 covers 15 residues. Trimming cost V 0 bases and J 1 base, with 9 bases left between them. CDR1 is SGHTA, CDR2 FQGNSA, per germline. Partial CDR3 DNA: TGTGCCAGCAGCTTAGCGGGTACAGGGAACACTGAA. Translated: CASSLAGTGNTE. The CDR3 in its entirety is CASSLAGTGNTEAFF.

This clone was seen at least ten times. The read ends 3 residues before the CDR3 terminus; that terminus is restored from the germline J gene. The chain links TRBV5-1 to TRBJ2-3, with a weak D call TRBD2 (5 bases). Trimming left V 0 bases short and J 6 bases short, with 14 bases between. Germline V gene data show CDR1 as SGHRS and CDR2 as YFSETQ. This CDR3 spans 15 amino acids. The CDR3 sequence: CASSLAGLATDTQYF. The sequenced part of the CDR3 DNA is TGCGCCAGCAGCTTGGCTGGACTTGCGACGGATACG.

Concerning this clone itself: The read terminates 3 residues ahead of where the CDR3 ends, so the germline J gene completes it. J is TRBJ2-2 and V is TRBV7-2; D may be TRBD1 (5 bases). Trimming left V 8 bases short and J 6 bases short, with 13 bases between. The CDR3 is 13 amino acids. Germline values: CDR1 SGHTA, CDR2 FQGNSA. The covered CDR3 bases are TGTGCCAGCGGACACATGGCGGCCGGGGAG. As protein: CASGHMAAGE. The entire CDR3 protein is CASGHMAAGELFF.

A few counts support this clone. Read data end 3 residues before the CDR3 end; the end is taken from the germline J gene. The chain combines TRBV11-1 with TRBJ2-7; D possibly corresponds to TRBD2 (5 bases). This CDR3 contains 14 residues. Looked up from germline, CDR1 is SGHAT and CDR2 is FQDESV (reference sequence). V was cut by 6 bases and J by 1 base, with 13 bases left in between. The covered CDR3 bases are TGTGCCAGCAGAGCGTGGACTGATTCCTACGAG. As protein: CASRAWTDSYE. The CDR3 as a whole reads CASRAWTDSYEQYF.

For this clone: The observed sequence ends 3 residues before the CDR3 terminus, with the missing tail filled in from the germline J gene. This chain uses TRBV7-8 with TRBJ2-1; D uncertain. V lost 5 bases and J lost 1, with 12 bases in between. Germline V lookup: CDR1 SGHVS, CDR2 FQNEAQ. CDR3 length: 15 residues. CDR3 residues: CASSRVVASYNEQFF. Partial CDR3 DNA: TGTGCCAGCAGCCGGGTCGTGGCTTCCTACAATGAG.

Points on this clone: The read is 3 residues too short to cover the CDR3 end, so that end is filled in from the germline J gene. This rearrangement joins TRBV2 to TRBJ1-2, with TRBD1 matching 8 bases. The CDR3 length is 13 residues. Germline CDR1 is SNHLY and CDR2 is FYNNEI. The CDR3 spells CASRSTGAGGYTF. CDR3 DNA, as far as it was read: TGTGCCAGCAGATCGACAGGGGCCGGGGGC.

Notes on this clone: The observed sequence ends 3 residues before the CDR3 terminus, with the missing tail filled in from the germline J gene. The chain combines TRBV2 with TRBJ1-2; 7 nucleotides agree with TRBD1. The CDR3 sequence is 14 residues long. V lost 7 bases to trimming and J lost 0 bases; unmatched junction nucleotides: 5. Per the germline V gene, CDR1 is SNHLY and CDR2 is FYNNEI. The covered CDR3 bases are TGTGCCAGCACTGACAGGGTTACTAACTATGGC. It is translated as CASTDRVTNYG. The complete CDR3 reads CASTDRVTNYGYTF.

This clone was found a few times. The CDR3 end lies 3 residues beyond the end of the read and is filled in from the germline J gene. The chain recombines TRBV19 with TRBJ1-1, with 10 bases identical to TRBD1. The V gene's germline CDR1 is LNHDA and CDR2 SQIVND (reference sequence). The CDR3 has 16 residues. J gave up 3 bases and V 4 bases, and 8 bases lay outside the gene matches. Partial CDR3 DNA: TGTGCCAGTAGTACCCGGGACAGGGGTTTCGACACTGAA. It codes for CASSTRDRGFDTE. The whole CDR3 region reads CASSTRDRGFDTEAFF.

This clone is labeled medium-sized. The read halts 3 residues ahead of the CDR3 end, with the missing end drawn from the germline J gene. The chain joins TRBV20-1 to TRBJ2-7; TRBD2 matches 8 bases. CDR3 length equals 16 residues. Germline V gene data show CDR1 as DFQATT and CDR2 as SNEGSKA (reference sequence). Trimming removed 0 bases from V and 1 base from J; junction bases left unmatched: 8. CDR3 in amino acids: CSARDSGRGGSYEQYF. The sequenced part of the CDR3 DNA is TGCAGTGCTAGAGATTCGGGTCGGGGGGGATCCTACGAG.

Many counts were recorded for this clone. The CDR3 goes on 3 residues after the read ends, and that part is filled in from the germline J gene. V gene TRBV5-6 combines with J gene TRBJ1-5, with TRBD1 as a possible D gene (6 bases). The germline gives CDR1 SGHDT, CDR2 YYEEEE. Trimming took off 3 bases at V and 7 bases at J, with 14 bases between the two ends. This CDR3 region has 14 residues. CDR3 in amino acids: CASSWGGGGQPQHF. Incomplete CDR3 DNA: TGTGCCAGCAGCTGGGGAGGGGGAGGACAGCCC.

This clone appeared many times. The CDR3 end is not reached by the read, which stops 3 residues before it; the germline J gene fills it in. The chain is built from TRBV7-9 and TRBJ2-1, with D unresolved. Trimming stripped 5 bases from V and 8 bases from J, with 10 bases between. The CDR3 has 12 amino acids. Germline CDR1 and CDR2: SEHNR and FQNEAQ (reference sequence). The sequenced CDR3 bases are TGTGCCAGCAGCCCTACCCCATATGAG. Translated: CASSPTPYE. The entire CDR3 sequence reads CASSPTPYEQFF. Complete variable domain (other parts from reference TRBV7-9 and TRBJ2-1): DTGVSQNPRHKITKRGQNVTFRCDPISEHNRLYWYRQTLGQGPEFLTYFQNEAQLEKSRLLSDRFSAERPKGSFSTLEIQRTEQGDSAMYLCASSPTPYEQFFGPGTRLTVL.

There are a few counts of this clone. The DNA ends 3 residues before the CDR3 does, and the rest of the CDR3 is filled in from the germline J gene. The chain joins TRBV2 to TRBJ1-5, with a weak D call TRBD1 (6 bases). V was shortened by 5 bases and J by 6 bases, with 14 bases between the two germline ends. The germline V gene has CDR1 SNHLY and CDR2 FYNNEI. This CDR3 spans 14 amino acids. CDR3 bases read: TGTGCCAGCAGTTTACAGGGTTTGAGTCAGCCC. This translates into CASSLQGLSQP. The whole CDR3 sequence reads CASSLQGLSQPQHF.

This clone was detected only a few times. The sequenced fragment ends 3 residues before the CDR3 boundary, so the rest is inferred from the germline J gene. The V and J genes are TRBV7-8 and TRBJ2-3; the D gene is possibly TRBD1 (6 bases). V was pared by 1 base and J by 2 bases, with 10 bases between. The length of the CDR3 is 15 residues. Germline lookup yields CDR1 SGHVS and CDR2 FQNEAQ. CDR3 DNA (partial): TGTGCCAGCAGCTTAGGGGGGCAACCCACAGATACG. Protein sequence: CASSLGGQPTDT. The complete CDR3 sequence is CASSLGGQPTDTQYF.

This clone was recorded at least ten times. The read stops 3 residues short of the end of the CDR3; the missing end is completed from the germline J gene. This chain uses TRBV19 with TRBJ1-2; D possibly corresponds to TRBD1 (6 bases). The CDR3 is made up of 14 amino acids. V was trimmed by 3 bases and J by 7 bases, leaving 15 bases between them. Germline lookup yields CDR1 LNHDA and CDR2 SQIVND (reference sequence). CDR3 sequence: CASSMNTGRRGYTF. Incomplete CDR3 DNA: TGTGCCAGTAGTATGAATACAGGGCGCCGTGGC.